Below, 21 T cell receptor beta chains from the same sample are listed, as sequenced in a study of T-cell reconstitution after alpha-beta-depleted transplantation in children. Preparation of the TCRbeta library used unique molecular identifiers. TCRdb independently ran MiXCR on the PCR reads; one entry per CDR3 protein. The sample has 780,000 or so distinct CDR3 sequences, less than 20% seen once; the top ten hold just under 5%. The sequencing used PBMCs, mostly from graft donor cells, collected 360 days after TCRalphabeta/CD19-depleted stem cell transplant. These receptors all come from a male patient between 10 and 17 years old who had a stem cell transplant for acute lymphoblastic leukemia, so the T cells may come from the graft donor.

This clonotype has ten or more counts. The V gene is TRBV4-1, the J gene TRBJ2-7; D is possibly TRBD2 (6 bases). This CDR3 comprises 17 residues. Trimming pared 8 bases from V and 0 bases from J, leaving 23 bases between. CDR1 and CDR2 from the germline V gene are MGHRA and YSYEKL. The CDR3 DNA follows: TGCGCCAGCTCCCACAAGGGCTCACTAGCCCTCTCCTACGAGCAGTACTTC. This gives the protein CASSHKGSLALSYEQYF.

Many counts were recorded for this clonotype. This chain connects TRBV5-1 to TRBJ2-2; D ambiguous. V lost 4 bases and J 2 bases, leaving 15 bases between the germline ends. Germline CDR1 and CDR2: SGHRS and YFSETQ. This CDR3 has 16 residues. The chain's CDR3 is CASSHSLPVNTGELFF. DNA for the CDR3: TGCGCCAGCAGCCACAGCCTGCCCGTTAACACCGGGGAGCTGTTTTTT.

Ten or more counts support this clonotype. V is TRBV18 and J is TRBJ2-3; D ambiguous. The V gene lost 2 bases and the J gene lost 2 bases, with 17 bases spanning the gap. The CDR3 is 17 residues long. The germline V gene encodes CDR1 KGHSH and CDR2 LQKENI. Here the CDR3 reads CASSPRAAEINTDTQYF. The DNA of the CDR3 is TGTGCCAGCTCACCAAGGGCTGCAGAAATAAACACAGATACGCAGTATTTT.

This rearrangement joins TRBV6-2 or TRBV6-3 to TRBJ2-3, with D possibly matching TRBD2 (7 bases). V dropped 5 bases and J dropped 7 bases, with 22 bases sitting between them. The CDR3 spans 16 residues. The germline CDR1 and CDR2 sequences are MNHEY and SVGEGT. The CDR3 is CASSLLRAGHGHTQYF. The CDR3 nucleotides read TGTGCCAGCAGTCTCCTCCGAGCGGGACACGGTCATACGCAGTATTTT.

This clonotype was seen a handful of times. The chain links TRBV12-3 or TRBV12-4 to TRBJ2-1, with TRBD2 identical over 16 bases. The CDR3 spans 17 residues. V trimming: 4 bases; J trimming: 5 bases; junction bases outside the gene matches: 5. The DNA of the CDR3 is TGTGCCAGCAGTTCCCCGGGACTAGCGGGAGGGAACAATGAGCAGTTCTTC. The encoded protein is CASSSPGLAGGNNEQFF.

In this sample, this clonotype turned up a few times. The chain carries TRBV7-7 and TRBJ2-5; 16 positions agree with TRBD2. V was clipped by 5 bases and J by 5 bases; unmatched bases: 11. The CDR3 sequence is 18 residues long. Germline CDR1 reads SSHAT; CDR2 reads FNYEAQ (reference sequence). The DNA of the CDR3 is TGTGCCAGCAGCCTGGGGACTAGCGGGAGGGTCCTGGGGGAGACCCAGTACTTC. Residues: CASSLGTSGRVLGETQYF.

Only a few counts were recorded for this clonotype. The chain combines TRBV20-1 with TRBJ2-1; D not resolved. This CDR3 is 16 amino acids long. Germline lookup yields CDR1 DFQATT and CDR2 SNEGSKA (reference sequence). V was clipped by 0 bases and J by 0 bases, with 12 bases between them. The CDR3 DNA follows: TGCAGTGCTAGAGATCCCCATCTTCGCTCCTACAATGAGCAGTTCTTC. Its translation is CSARDPHLRSYNEQFF.

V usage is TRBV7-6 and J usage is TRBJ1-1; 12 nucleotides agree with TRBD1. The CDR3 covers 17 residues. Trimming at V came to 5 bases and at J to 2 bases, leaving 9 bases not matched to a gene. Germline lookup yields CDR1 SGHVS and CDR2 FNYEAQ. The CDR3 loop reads CASSLPGQGAPNTEAFF. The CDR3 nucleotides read TGTGCCAGCAGCCTACCGGGACAGGGGGCCCCAAACACTGAAGCTTTCTTT.

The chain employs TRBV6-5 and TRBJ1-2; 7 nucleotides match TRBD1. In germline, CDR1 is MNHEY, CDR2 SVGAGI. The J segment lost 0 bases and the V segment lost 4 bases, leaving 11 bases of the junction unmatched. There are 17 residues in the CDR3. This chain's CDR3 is CASSSETGTEANYGYTF. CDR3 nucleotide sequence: TGTGCCAGCAGTTCGGAGACAGGGACTGAAGCTAACTATGGCTACACCTTC.

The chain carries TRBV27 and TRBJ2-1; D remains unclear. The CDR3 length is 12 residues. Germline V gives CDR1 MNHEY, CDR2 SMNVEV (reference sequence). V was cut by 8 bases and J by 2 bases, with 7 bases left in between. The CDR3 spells CASREPYNEQFF. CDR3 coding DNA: TGTGCCAGCCGTGAACCCTACAATGAGCAGTTCTTC.

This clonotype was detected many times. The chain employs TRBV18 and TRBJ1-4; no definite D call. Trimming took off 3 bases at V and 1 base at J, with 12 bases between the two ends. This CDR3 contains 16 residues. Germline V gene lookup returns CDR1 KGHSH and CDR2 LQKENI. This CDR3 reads CASSPSTGGTNEKLFF. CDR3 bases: TGTGCCAGCTCACCCTCTACCGGCGGAACTAATGAAAAACTGTTTTTT.

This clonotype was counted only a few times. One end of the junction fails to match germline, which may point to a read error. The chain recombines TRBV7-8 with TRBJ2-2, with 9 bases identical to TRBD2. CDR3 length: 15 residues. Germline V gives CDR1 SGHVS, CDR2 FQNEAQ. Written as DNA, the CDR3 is TGTGCCAGCACCTTAGGGCTAGCGGGAACCGGGGAGCTGTTTTTT. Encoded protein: CASTLGLAGTGELFF.

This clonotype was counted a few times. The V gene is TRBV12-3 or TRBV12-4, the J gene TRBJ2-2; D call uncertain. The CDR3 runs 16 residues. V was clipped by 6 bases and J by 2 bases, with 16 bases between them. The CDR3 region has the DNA TGTGCCAGCAGATCCCCCCCGCTCCCAAACACCGGGGAGCTGTTTTTT. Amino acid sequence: CASRSPPLPNTGELFF.

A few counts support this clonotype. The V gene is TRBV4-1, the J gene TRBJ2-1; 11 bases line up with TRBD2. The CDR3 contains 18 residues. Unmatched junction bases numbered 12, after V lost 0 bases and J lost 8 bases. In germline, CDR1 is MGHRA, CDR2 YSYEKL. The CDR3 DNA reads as TGCGCCAGCAGCCAAGATCGACTAGCGGGACTGAGCTTCGATGAGCAGTTCTTC. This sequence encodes CASSQDRLAGLSFDEQFF.

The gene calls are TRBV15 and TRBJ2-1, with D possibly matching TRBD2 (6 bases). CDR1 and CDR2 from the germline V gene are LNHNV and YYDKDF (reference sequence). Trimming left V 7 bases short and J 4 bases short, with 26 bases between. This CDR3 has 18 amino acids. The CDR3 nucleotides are TGTGCCACCACCGTGCTTGAGGCGGGGAACGGTTGGTACAATGAGCAGTTCTTC. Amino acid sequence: CATTVLEAGNGWYNEQFF.

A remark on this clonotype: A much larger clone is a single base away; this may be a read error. The CDR3 DNA follows: TGCTGTGCTAGAAAAGAACGTCATACCCTCGGCTACGAGCAGTACTTC. Its translation is CCARKERHTLGYEQYF. This chain uses TRBV20-1 with TRBJ2-7, with unresolved D. The CDR3 covers 16 residues. Germline-derived CDR1 and CDR2 are DFQATT and SNEGSKA (reference sequence).

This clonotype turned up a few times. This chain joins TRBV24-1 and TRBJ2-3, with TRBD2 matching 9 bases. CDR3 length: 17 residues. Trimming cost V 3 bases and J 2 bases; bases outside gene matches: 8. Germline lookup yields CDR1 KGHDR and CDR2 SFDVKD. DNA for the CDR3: TGTGCCACCAGTGATGTGCCGGCTAGCGGGGTCACAGATACGCAGTATTTT. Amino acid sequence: CATSDVPASGVTDTQYF.

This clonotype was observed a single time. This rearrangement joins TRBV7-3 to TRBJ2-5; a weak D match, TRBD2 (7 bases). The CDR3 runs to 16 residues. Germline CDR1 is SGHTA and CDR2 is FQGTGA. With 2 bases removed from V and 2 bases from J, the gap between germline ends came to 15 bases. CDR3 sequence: CASSLWGASGQETQYF. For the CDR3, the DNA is TGTGCCAGCAGCTTATGGGGGGCTAGCGGACAAGAGACCCAGTACTTC.

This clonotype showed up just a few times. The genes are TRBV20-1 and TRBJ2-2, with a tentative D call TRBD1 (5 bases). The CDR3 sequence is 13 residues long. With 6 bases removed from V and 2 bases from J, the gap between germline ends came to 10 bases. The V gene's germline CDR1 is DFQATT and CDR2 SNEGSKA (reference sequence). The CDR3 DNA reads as TGCAGTGCCGACCGGACAAACACCGGGGAGCTGTTTTTT. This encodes CSADRTNTGELFF.

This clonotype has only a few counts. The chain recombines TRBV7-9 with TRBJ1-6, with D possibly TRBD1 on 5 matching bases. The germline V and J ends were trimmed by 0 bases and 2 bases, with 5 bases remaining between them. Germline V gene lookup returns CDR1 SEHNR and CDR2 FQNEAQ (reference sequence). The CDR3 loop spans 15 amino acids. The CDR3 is CASSLATAYNSPLHF. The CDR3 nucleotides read TGTGCCAGCAGCTTAGCGACAGCCTATAATTCACCCCTCCACTTT. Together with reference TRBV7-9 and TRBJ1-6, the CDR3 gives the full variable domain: DTGVSQNPRHKITKRGQNVTFRCDPISEHNRLYWYRQTLGQGPEFLTYFQNEAQLEKSRLLSDRFSAERPKGSFSTLEIQRTEQGDSAMYLCASSLATAYNSPLHFGNGTRLTVT.

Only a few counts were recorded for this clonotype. CDR3 sequence reads: CASSPVRVREKNNEQFF. For the CDR3, the DNA is TGTGCCAGCAGCCCAGTGCGGGTTCGGGAGAAAAACAATGAGCAGTTCTTC. V usage is TRBV7-9 and J usage is TRBJ2-1; possible D gene TRBD2, 6 bases. The CDR3 spans 17 residues. Looked up from germline, CDR1 is SEHNR and CDR2 is FQNEAQ (reference sequence). V shed 5 bases and J shed 5 bases, with 22 bases lying between them. Full variable domain (missing parts from reference TRBV7-9 and TRBJ2-1): DTGVSQNPRHKITKRGQNVTFRCDPISEHNRLYWYRQTLGQGPEFLTYFQNEAQLEKSRLLSDRFSAERPKGSFSTLEIQRTEQGDSAMYLCASSPVRVREKNNEQFFGPGTRLTVL.